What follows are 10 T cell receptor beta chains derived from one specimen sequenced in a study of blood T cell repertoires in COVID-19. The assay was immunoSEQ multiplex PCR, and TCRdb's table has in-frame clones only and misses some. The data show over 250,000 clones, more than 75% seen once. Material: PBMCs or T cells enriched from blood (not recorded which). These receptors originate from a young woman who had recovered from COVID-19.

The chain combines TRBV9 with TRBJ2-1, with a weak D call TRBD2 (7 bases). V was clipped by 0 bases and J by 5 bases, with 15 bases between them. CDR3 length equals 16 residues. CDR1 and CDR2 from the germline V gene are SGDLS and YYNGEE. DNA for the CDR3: TGTGCCAGCAGCGTAGGGGGGGGCCAGAGCAACAATGAGCAGTTCTTC. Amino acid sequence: CASSVGGGQSNNEQFF.

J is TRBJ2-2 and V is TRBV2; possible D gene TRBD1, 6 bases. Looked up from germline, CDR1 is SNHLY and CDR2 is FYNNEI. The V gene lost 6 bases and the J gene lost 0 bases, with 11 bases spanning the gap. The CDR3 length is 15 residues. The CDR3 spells CASRRGTPNTGELFF. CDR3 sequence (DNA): TGTGCCAGCAGGAGGGGGACACCGAACACCGGGGAGCTGTTTTTT.

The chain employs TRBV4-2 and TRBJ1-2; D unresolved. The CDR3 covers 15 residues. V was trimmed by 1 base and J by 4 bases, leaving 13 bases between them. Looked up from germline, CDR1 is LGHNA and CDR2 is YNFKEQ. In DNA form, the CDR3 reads TGTGCCAGCAGCCAAGGTATCGGAGGTGGCTATGGCTACACCTTC. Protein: CASSQGIGGGYGYTF.

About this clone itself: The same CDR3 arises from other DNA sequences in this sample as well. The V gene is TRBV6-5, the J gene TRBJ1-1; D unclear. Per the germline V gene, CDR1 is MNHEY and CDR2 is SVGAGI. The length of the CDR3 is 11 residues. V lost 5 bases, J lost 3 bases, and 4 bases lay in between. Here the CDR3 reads CASSRDTEAFF. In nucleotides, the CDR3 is TGTGCCAGCAGTCGGGACACTGAAGCTTTCTTT.

CDR3 DNA: TGCGCCAGCAGCCAAGGCCAGGGGGCTCACGAGCAGTACTTC. Translated, it gives CASSQGQGAHEQYF. The chain couples TRBV4-3 to TRBJ2-7; TRBD1 agrees at 8 bases. Germline lookup yields CDR1 LGHNA and CDR2 YSLEER. Losses at the gene ends were 1 base for V and 5 bases for J; bases not matched to a gene: 4. The CDR3 covers 14 residues.

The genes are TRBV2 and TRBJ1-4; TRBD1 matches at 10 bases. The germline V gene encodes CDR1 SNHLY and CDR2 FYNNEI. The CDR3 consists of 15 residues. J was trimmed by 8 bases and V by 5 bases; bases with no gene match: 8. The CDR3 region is CASSPRGTGEEKLFF. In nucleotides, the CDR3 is TGTGCCAGCAGTCCCCGGGGGACAGGGGAAGAAAAACTGTTTTTT. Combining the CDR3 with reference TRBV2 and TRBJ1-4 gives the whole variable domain EPEVTQTPSHQVTQMGQEVILRCVPISNHLYFYWYRQILGQKVEFLVSFYNNEISEKSEIFDDQFSVERPDGSNFTLKIRSTKLEDSAMYFCASSPRGTGEEKLFFGSGTQLSVL.

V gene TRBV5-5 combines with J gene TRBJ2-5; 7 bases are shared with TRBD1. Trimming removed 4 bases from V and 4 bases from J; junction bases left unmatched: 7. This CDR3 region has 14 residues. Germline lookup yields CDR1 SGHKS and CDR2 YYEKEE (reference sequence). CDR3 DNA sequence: TGTGCCAGCAGCCCGCAGGGGGTGGGAGAGACCCAGTACTTC. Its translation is CASSPQGVGETQYF.

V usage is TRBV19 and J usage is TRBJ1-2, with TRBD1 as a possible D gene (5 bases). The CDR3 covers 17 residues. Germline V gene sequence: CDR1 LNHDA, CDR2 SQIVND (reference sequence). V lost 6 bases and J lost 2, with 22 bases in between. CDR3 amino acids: CASSLRGRGPRNYGYTF. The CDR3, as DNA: TGTGCCAGTAGCTTACGAGGGAGGGGACCTCGAAACTATGGCTACACCTTC.

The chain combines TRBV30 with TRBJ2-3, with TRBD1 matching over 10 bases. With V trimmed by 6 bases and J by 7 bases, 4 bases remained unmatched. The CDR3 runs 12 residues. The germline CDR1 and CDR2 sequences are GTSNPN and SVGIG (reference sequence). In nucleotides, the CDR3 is TGTGCCTGCCGACAGGGGGCCTATACGCAGTATTTT. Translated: CACRQGAYTQYF.

CDR3 region: CATSDPGTTYTDTQYF. CDR3 DNA: TGTGCCACCAGTGACCCCGGGACTACCTACACAGATACGCAGTATTTT. This chain links TRBV24-1 with TRBJ2-3; 7 bases align to TRBD2. The CDR3 runs 16 residues. V was clipped by 4 bases and J by 2 bases; unmatched bases: 8. From germline, CDR1 is KGHDR and CDR2 SFDVKD.